This T cell receptor (beta chain) was observed in a study of radiotherapy plus CTLA-4 blockade in lung cancer (dated by TCRdb to the late 2010s). In terms of the full investigation: Objective responses occurred in about 19% of enrolled patients, and around 30% achieved disease control. What the research found in general, with its limitations: TCR clones derived from tumors expanded in peripheral blood after treatment with radiotherapy and ipilimumab. The strongest predictors of response, as reported, were early dynamic changes in blood T cell clones along with a rise in serum interferon-beta after radiation.

The study evaluated CTLA-4 blockade (ipilimumab) given together with focal radiation therapy in patients who had chemo-refractory metastatic non-small-cell lung cancer. Of note for this clone: This clone's antigen is unknown. No base quality information exists; no much larger clone differs at one position.

Receptors were amplified or captured by the immunoSEQ multiplex PCR assay. TCRdb retrieved this table from immuneACCESS and kept in-frame rearrangements only. Not all clones are present; in checked studies, unresolved V genes account for under half, and no reason is known for the remainder. The sample data list some 48,000 clones, and 70% to 90% of these were observed just once. The ten top clones hold less than 20% of the sample. The TCR was taken from a human donor with non-small cell lung cancer that progressed on radiotherapy plus ipilimumab. Some clones in this sample may be carry-over from other donors' samples. The specimen comprised peripheral blood, sampled from a patient treated with radiotherapy plus ipilimumab.

For the CDR3, the sequence is CASSVGLAGGVNEQFF. The DNA is as follows: TGTGCCAGCAGCGTAGGTCTAGCGGGGGGGGTGAATGAGCAGTTCTTC. This chain is built from TRBV9 and TRBJ2-1; TRBD2 agrees with 12 junctional bases. CDR1 SGDLS and CDR2 YYNGEE are derived from the germline V gene. The CDR3, cysteine through phenylalanine, is 16 amino acids long. Only the CDR3 region is kept as DNA, spanning 48 bases read in frame from base 1. At the junction V is shortened by 0 bases and J by 7 bases; bases outside the gene matches: 5.